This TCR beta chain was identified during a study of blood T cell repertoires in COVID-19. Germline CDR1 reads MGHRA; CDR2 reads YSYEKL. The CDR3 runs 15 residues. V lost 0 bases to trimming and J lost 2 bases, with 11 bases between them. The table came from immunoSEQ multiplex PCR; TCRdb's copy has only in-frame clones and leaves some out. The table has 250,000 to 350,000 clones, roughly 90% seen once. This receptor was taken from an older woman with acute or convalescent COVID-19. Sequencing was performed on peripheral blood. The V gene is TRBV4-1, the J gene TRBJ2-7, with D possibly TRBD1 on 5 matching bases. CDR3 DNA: TGCGCCAGCAGCCAAGAAGGGGCTACGACCTACGAGCAGTACTTC. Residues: CASSQEGATTYEQYF.